A selection of T cell receptor beta chains follows, all from one sample in a study of CD8 T cells in Susac syndrome. TCRdb reanalysed the immunoSEQ multiplex PCR reads using MiXCR and keeps one entry per CDR3 protein. The table has roughly 200,000 distinct CDR3 sequences, approximately 95% seen once; the top ten hold 0.07% to 0.095%. Sequenced input: CD4+ T cells from PBMCs. The receptors originated from a human donor with multiple sclerosis. Both conserved end residues are part of each CDR3.

j_call v_call cdr3_aa
TRBJ2-1 TRBV2 CASREDGNKQFF
TRBJ2-3 TRBV14 CASSLNGRLADTQYF
TRBJ2-1 TRBV15 CATATEDSTYNEQFF
TRBJ2-7 TRBV11-2 CASSVNPWVSKSREQYF
TRBJ2-1 TRBV13 CASSYRGNEQFF
TRBJ2-1 TRBV9 CASSAQGQSSYNEQFF
TRBJ2-2 TRBV9 CASSVGQKNTGELFF
TRBJ2-2 TRBV2 CASSEHSSANTGELFF
TRBJ2-3 TRBV3-1 CASSQVLAADTQYF
TRBJ2-3 TRBV13 CASSSGTGGAIDTQYF
TRBJ1-1 TRBV5-1 CASSFGTGNTEAFF
TRBJ1-4 TRBV7-2 CASSTLGGKLFF
TRBJ2-7 TRBV30 CAWSLGTLASNEQYF
TRBJ2-1 TRBV3-1 CASSQGTSGGAHEQFF
TRBJ2-5 TRBV3-1 CASTQRGTQETQYF
TRBJ2-1 TRBV27 CASSLRGAPNEQFF
TRBJ2-3 TRBV2 CASSERSLSVGTQYF
TRBJ2-7 TRBV11-2 CASSGQRTSPYEQYF
TRBJ2-5 TRBV6-2/TRBV6-3 CATTRVGISGETQYF
TRBJ1-1 TRBV4-1 CASSQAPQRYTEAFF
TRBJ1-1 TRBV3-1 CASSPQGAQGAFF
TRBJ2-5 TRBV11-1 CASTSGGGETQYF
TRBJ2-3 TRBV20-1 CSAPNGGGGADTQYF
TRBJ2-3 TRBV19 CASSIGTGSTDTQYF
TRBJ2-1 TRBV20-1 CSAHQGDPDNEQFF
TRBJ1-6 TRBV20-1 CSANRGYADSPLHF
TRBJ1-1 TRBV14 CANKSSWSTEAFF
TRBJ2-5 TRBV30 CAWKLTGEETQYF
TRBJ2-6 TRBV30 CAWSVGRSGANVLTF
TRBJ2-2 TRBV29-1 CSVKPSGATGELFF
TRBJ2-3 TRBV15 CATSRGQKTDTQYF
TRBJ2-6 TRBV3-1 CASSPETGSSGANVLTF
TRBJ2-1 TRBV30 CAWRLRETIVNEQFF
TRBJ2-3 TRBV5-4 CASSLGPLGADTQYF
TRBJ1-2 TRBV20-1 CSASPGTYGYTF
TRBJ1-4 TRBV20-1 CSARGQSRSTSLDEKLFF
TRBJ2-1 TRBV12-3/TRBV12-4 CASSFTDRGNEQFF
TRBJ2-3 TRBV12-3/TRBV12-4 CASSLGARTDTQYF
TRBJ1-6 TRBV10-3 CAISESPGATSPLHF
TRBJ2-5 TRBV7-2 CASSLAGVYQETQYF